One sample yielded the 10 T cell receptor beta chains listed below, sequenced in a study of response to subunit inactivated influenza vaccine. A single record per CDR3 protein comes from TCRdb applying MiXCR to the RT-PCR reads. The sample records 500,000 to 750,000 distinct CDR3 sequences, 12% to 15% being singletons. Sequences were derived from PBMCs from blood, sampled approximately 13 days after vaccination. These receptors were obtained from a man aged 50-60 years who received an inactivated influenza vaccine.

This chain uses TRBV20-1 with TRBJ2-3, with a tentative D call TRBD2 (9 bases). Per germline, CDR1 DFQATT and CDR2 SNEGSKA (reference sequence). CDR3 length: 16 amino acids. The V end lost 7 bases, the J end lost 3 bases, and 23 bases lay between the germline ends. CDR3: CSVAGGRQGWTDTQYF. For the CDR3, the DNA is TGCAGTGTCGCGGGGGGGAGACAGGGGTGGACAGATACGCAGTATTTT.

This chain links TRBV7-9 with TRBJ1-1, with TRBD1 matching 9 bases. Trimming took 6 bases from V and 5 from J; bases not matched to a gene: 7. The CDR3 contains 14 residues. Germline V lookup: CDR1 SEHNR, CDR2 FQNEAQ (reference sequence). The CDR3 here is CASRRTGDGTEAFF. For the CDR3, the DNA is TGTGCCAGCAGGCGGACAGGGGACGGAACTGAAGCTTTCTTT.

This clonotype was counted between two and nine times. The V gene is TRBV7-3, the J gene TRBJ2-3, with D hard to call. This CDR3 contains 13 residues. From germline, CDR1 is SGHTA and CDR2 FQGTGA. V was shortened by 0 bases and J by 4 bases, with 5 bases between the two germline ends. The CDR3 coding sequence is TGTGCCAGCAGCTTAACCAAGGCAGATACGCAGTATTTT. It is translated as CASSLTKADTQYF.

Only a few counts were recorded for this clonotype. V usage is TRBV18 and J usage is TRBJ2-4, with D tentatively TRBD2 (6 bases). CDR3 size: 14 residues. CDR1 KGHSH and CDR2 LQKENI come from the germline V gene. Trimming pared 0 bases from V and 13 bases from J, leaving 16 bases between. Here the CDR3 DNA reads TGTGCCAGCTCACCACCAAATGCCCAGGGACTCCAGTACTTC. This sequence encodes CASSPPNAQGLQYF.

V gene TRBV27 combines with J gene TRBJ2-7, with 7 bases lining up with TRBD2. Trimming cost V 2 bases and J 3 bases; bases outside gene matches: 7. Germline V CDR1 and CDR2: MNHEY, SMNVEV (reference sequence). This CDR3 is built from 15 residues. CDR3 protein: CASSLASGLIYEQYF. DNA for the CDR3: TGTGCCAGCAGTTTAGCTAGCGGCCTAATCTACGAGCAGTACTTC.

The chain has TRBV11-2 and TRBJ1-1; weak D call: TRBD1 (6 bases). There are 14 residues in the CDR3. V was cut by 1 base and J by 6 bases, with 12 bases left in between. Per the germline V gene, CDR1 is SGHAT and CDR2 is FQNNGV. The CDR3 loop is CASSLAIRGAEAFF. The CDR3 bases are TGTGCCAGCAGCTTAGCGATTAGGGGGGCTGAAGCTTTCTTT.

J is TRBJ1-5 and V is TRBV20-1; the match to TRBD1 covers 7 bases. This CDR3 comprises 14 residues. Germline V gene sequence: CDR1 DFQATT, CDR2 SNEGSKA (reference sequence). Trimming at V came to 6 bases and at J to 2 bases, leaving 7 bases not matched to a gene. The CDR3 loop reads CSATTGRGNQPQHF. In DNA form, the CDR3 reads TGCAGTGCCACGACAGGGAGGGGCAATCAGCCCCAGCATTTT.

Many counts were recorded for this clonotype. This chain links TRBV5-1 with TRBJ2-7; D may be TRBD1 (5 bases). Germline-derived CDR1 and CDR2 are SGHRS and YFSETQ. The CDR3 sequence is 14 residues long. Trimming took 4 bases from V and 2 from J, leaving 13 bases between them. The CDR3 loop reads CASSDWGQTYEQYF. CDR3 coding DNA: TGCGCCAGCAGCGACTGGGGCCAAACCTACGAGCAGTACTTC.

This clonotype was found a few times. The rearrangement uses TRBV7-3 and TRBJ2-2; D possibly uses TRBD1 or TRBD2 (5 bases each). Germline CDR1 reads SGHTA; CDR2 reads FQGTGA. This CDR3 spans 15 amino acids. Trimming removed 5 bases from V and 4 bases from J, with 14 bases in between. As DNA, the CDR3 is TGTGCCAGCAGCCGTAACTCGGGGCGCACCGGGGAGCTGTTTTTT. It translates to CASSRNSGRTGELFF.

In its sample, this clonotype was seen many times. The CDR3 reads CASSPPPTDTQYF. In DNA, the CDR3 is TGTGCCAGCAGTCCCCCCCCTACGGATACGCAGTATTTT. The rearrangement uses TRBV12-3 or TRBV12-4 and TRBJ2-3; the D is unclear. The CDR3 is 13 residues long. Trimming shortened V by 5 bases and J by 6 bases, and 12 bases separated the two germline ends.